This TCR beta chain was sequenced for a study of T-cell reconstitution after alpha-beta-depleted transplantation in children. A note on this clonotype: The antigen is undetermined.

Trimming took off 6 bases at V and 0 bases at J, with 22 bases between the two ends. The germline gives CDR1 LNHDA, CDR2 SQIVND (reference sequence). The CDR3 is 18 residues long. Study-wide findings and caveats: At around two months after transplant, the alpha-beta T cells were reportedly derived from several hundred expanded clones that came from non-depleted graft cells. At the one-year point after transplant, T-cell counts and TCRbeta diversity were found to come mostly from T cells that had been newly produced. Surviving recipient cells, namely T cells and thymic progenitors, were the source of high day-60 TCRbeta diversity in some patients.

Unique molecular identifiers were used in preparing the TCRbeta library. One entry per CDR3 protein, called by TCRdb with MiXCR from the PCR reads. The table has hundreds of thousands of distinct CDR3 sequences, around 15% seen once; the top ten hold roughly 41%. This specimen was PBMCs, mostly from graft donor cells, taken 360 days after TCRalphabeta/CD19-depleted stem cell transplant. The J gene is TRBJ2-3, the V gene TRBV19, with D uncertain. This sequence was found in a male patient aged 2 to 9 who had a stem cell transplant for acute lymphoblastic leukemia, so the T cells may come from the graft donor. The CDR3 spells CASRTLDSRGPSTDTQYF. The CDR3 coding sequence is TGTGCCAGTAGGACGCTTGACTCCCGCGGCCCGAGCACAGATACGCAGTATTTT.